The rows below give T cell receptor beta chains drawn from one sample of a study of control samples from healthy donors and cancer patients. The method was immunoSEQ multiplex PCR; TCRdb's version includes in-frame clones alone and lacks a portion of them. The table has about 71,000 clones, nearly 90% seen once. The sample comprised PBMCs. All receptors come from a man aged 60 to 69 with lung cancer. Each CDR3 is given with its conserved first and last residue. For some rows the clone size is stated as once, few or many, or as a class when expanded; others skip it.

clone_size,v_call,cdr3_aa
few,TRBV12-5,CASGPLAGRTGNTIYF
-,TRBV5-1,CASSEWGAVDSPLHF
-,TRBV2,CASSDPGTGAKYEQYF
-,TRBV25-1,CASSEGTVRVWGNSPLHF
-,TRBV5-1,CASGQGAGEAFF
once,TRBV24-1,CASSDGLADTQYF
once,TRBV6-5,CASRATAMRDTEAFF
-,TRBV3-1/TRBV3-2,CASSQGTTGELFF
-,TRBV9,CASSALLGTSTSGANVLTF
few,TRBV6-5,CASREWGGRGYTF
-,TRBV2,CASRDTDTQYF
-,TRBV30,CAWSVKELYGYTF
-,TRBV6-6,CAVQQGTSNQPQHF
-,TRBV10-2,CASSESVETNEKLFF
once,TRBV3-1/TRBV3-2,CAISSTSGPYEQYF